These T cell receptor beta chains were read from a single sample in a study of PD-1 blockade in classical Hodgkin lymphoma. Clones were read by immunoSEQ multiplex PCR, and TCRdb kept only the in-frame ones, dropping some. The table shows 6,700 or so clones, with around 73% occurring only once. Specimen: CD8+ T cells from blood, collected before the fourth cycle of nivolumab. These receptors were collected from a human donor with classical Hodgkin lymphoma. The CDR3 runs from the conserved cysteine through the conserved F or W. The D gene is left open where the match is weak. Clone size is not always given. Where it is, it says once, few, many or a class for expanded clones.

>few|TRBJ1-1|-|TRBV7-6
TGTGCCAGCACCAAAACGGTGAACACTGAAGCTTTCTTT
CASTKTVNTEAFF
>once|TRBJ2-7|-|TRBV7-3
TGTGCCAGCAGCTTAAAAGGTAGCGCAACAACCGAGCAGTACTTC
CASSLKGSATTEQYF
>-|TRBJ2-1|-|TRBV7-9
TGTGCCAGCAGTACGACAGGACAAAGCTCCTACAATGAGCAGTTCTTC
CASSTTGQSSYNEQFF
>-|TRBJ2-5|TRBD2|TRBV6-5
TGTGCCAGCAGTTACACACTAGCGGGCCAAGAGACCCAGTACTTC
CASSYTLAGQETQYF
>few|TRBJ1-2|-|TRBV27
TGTGCCAGCAGTTTAGGCGCGGACCTATACTATGGCTACACCTTC
CASSLGADLYYGYTF
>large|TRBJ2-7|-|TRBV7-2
TGTGCCAGCAGCTTATTGGTGTCTATCTCTAAGGAGCAGTACTTC
CASSLLVSISKEQYF
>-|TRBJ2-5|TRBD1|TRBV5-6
TGTGCCAGCAGCTTGGACAGGGGGTCCCAAGAGACCCAGTACTTC
CASSLDRGSQETQYF
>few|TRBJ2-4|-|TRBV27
TGTGCCAGCAGTCCAGCGAGGGACATTCAGTACTTC
CASSPARDIQYF
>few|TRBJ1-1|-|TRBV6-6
TGTGCCAGCAGTTACTCGATTCGAACAGACACTGAAGCTTTCTTT
CASSYSIRTDTEAFF
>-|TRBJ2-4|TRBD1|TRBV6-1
TGTGCCAGCAGTGAGGACAGGCTTGCCCACGTTGGTTCACAAAACATTCAGTACTTC
CASSEDRLAHVGSQNIQYF
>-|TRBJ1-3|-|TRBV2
TGTGCCAGCAGTGAAGCGCAGTACTCCAGGGGAAACACCATATATTTT
CASSEAQYSRGNTIYF
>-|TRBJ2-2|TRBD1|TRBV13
TGTGCCAGCAGCTTTGTACCAGGGGGCGGTAGCGGGGAGCTGTTTTTT
CASSFVPGGGSGELFF
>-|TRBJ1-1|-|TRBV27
TGTGCCAGCAGTTTGGGTCCCAAAACTGAAGCTTTCTTT
CASSLGPKTEAFF
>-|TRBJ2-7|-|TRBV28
TGTGCCAGCAGTTTATGGGACTACTTGACAGTCTACGAGCAGTACTTC
CASSLWDYLTVYEQYF
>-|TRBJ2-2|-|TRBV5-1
TGCGCCAGCAGCCTGGGGGTGATCAACACCGGGGAGCTGTTTTTT
CASSLGVINTGELFF
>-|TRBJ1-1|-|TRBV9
TGTGCCAGCAGCGTAGTAGGAGGGGGAACTGAAGCTTTCTTT
CASSVVGGGTEAFF
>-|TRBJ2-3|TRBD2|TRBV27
TGTGCCAGCAGTTTAGGGCGGGAGTTAAATACGCAGTATTTT
CASSLGRELNTQYF